Following are 23 T cell receptor beta chains from one sample sequenced in a study of cytomegalovirus exposure and HLA in healthy donors. PCR primers comprised 60 Vbeta and 13 Jbeta primers. Method: immunoSEQ multiplex PCR; TCRdb's copy keeps in-frame clones and lacks some. The sample includes about 78,000 clones, 60% to 85% seen only once; the top ten take around 0.96%. The sample comprised PBMCs. The receptors originated from a male donor in good health and CMV-seronegative.

The V call is TRBV5-1, the J call TRBJ2-2; 12 nucleotides match TRBD2. The germline gives CDR1 SGHRS, CDR2 YFSETQ. The CDR3 extends over 18 amino acids. J lost 6 bases, V lost 3 bases, and 12 bases had no gene match. CDR3 sequence reads: CASSSTISSGRAAGELFF. In nucleotides, the CDR3 is TGCGCCAGCAGCTCAACAATTTCTAGCGGGAGGGCCGCCGGGGAGCTGTTTTTT.

The V gene is TRBV7-3, the J gene TRBJ2-4; 9 bases fit TRBD2. The CDR3 runs to 15 residues. Germline CDR1 SGHTA, CDR2 FQGTGA. Losses at the gene ends were 1 base for V and 6 bases for J; bases not matched to a gene: 4. CDR3 nucleotide sequence: TGTGCCAGCAGCTTAAGTAGGCGGGAGGGAAACATTCAGTACTTC. Translation: CASSLSRREGNIQYF.

The CDR3 spells CASSLTGIYEQYF. Written as DNA, the CDR3 is TGTGCCAGCTCGCTCACAGGGATCTACGAGCAGTACTTC. The chain carries TRBV18 and TRBJ2-7, with TRBD1 as a possible D gene (6 bases). This CDR3 spans 13 amino acids. Germline V gene data show CDR1 as KGHSH and CDR2 as LQKENI. V was trimmed by 6 bases and J by 3 bases, leaving 12 bases between them.

The V call is TRBV29-1, the J call TRBJ1-4, with D hard to call. The germline V and J ends were trimmed by 7 bases and 0 bases, with 21 bases remaining between them. This CDR3 has 17 amino acids. Germline lookup yields CDR1 SQVTM and CDR2 ANQGSEA. This CDR3 is CSACGGSYDATNEKLFF. CDR3 bases: TGCAGCGCTTGTGGAGGATCTTATGATGCAACTAATGAAAAACTGTTTTTT.

The chain is built from TRBV5-1 and TRBJ2-1; 7 bases are shared with TRBD2. Trimming removed 4 bases from V and 5 bases from J; junction bases left unmatched: 15. From germline, CDR1 is SGHRS and CDR2 YFSETQ. The length of the CDR3 is 17 residues. The CDR3 DNA follows: TGCGCCAGCAGCCCAAGCGGGACGTACATGACAAACAATGAGCAGTTCTTC. Its protein product is CASSPSGTYMTNNEQFF.

The chain couples TRBV28 to TRBJ1-2; D may be TRBD1 (6 bases). The V gene lost 3 bases and the J gene lost 9 bases, with 14 bases spanning the gap. Germline V lookup: CDR1 MDHEN, CDR2 SYDVKM. The CDR3 has 13 residues. This chain's CDR3 is CASSFDQGRSYTF. The CDR3 coding sequence is TGTGCCAGCAGTTTTGACCAGGGGCGAAGCTACACCTTC.

This sequence joins TRBV7-9 and TRBJ1-6; 8 bases are a match to TRBD1. The CDR3 has 13 residues. The germline gives CDR1 SEHNR, CDR2 FQNEAQ (reference sequence). The J segment lost 13 bases and the V segment lost 10 bases, leaving 12 bases of the junction unmatched. Written as DNA, the CDR3 is TGTGCCACTACCGGGACAGGTGATAATCCCCTCCACTTT. It translates to CATTGTGDNPLHF.

The V gene is TRBV2, the J gene TRBJ2-3, with 10 bases matching TRBD2. The CDR3 is 15 residues long. Germline V CDR1 and CDR2: SNHLY, FYNNEI. Trimming at V came to 6 bases and at J to 8 bases, leaving 11 bases not matched to a gene. CDR3 in DNA: TGTGCCAGCAGAGCTGGGACTAGCGAAGCGGGTACGCAGTATTTT. As protein: CASRAGTSEAGTQYF.

This clone has more than one count but fewer than ten. V gene TRBV19 combines with J gene TRBJ2-2, with 8 bases that match TRBD1. J was trimmed by 5 bases and V by 9 bases; bases with no gene match: 17. The CDR3 contains 17 residues. The germline gives CDR1 LNHDA, CDR2 SQIVND (reference sequence). CDR3 amino acids: CASPGQEVTVGTGELFF. The CDR3 DNA sequence: TGTGCCAGCCCGGGACAGGAGGTGACCGTGGGAACCGGGGAGCTGTTTTTT.

The genes are TRBV2 and TRBJ1-2, with 10 bases aligning to TRBD1. Germline V lookup: CDR1 SNHLY, CDR2 FYNNEI. V lost 6 bases, J lost 5 bases, and 9 bases stayed unmatched. This CDR3 region has 15 residues. In DNA, the CDR3 is TGTGCCAGCAGACCAAGGGACAGGGGAACTTATGGCTACACCTTC. As protein: CASRPRDRGTYGYTF.

The chain carries TRBV19 and TRBJ1-4; 9 bases map to TRBD1. Germline V lookup: CDR1 LNHDA, CDR2 SQIVND (reference sequence). Trimming cost V 5 bases and J 13 bases; bases outside gene matches: 5. CDR3 length equals 12 residues. CDR3 in amino acids: CASSPTGGALFF. The CDR3 region has the DNA TGTGCCAGTAGTCCGACAGGGGGGGCACTGTTTTTT.

V gene TRBV30 combines with J gene TRBJ2-1; tentatively, D is TRBD1 (6 bases). Between the trimmed V and J ends, which lost 0 bases and 9 bases, there was a span of 12 bases. The CDR3 covers 13 residues. Germline CDR1 reads GTSNPN; CDR2 reads SVGIG (reference sequence). CDR3 protein: CAWSVRPRGEQFF. The CDR3 DNA reads TGTGCCTGGAGTGTACGGCCCAGGGGTGAGCAGTTCTTC.

This clone was recorded once. V is TRBV28 and J is TRBJ1-1; D remains unclear. The germline V gene has CDR1 MDHEN and CDR2 SYDVKM. The V end was cut by 3 bases, the J end by 0 bases, with 11 bases between. CDR3 length: 15 amino acids. The DNA for the CDR3 is TGTGCCAGCAGTTTGTCGTACAGTCTGAACACTGAAGCTTTCTTT. As protein: CASSLSYSLNTEAFF.

This clone was recorded a few times. The chain joins TRBV5-1 to TRBJ1-4, with 9 bases lining up with TRBD1. The germline gives CDR1 SGHRS, CDR2 YFSETQ. After removal of 4 bases from V and 0 bases from J, the junction contained 4 bases not matched to a gene. The CDR3 sequence is 16 residues long. The CDR3 nucleotides read TGCGCCAGCAGCCAGGGACAGGGCCCAACTAATGAAAAACTGTTTTTT. Protein product: CASSQGQGPTNEKLFF.

The V and J genes are TRBV7-8 and TRBJ1-4; 9 bases agree with TRBD1. Trimming cost V 5 bases and J 4 bases; bases outside gene matches: 5. The germline V gene has CDR1 SGHVS and CDR2 FQNEAQ. This CDR3 spans 15 amino acids. The CDR3 loop is CASSPGTGINEKLFF. The CDR3 nucleotides read TGTGCCAGCAGCCCCGGGACAGGGATTAATGAAAAACTGTTTTTT.

The chain couples TRBV29-1 to TRBJ2-5; possibly TRBD2 for D (5 bases). Trimming removed 0 bases at V and 5 bases at J, with 13 bases between. The CDR3 contains 14 residues. Germline V gene sequence: CDR1 SQVTM, CDR2 ANQGSEA. The chain's CDR3 is CSVEDRGKVETQYF. DNA of the CDR3: TGCAGCGTTGAAGACCGGGGAAAGGTCGAGACCCAGTACTTC.

The chain couples TRBV10-1 to TRBJ1-1; D might be TRBD1 (5 bases). Germline V gene sequence: CDR1 WNHNN, CDR2 SYGVQD (reference sequence). The germline V and J ends were trimmed by 0 bases and 2 bases, with 10 bases remaining between them. The CDR3 contains 15 residues. CDR3 bases: TGCGCCAGCAGTGAGTCCGGGGGACTCAACACTGAAGCTTTCTTT. This gives the protein CASSESGGLNTEAFF.

The chain combines TRBV4-3 with TRBJ2-7, with D hard to call. This CDR3 has 16 residues. Deletions cut 0 bases from V and 2 bases from J, with 14 bases between. Germline V gene lookup returns CDR1 LGHNA and CDR2 YSLEER. CDR3 in amino acids: CASSQDFSALTYEQYF. Here the CDR3 DNA reads TGCGCCAGCAGCCAAGATTTCAGCGCCCTTACCTACGAGCAGTACTTC.

This chain links TRBV5-6 with TRBJ2-2, with D perhaps matching TRBD1 (5 bases). Per germline, CDR1 SGHDT and CDR2 YYEEEE. Deletions cut 2 bases from V and 0 bases from J, with 14 bases between. The length of the CDR3 is 17 residues. The CDR3 bases are TGTGCCAGCAGCTTCTCGGGCAGGGCCACGAACACCGGGGAGCTGTTTTTT. It codes for CASSFSGRATNTGELFF. Based on the CDR3 plus reference TRBV5-6 and TRBJ2-2, the full variable domain is DAGVTQSPTHLIKTRGQQVTLRCSPKSGHDTVSWYQQALGQGPQFIFQYYEEEERQRGNFPDRFSGHQFPNYSSELNVNALLLGDSALYLCASSFSGRATNTGELFFGEGSRLTVL.

The chain couples TRBV15 to TRBJ1-3, with D uncertain. Trimming cost V 2 bases and J 0 bases, with 8 bases left between them. The CDR3 has 15 amino acids. Germline CDR1 reads LNHNV; CDR2 reads YYDKDF (reference sequence). The CDR3 DNA sequence: TGTGCCACCAGCAGATCCACAGTCTCTGGAAACACCATATATTTT. This sequence encodes CATSRSTVSGNTIYF.

The chain joins TRBV28 to TRBJ2-3, with a possible D match to TRBD1 (5 bases). Germline CDR1 is MDHEN and CDR2 is SYDVKM. Trimming removed 10 bases at V and 1 base at J, with 18 bases between. This CDR3 comprises 15 residues. Here the CDR3 DNA reads TGTGCCACCAACTTGCAGGGCTCCCGCACAGATACGCAGTATTTT. This codes for CATNLQGSRTDTQYF. The full variable domain, rest sourced from reference TRBV28 and TRBJ2-3, is DVKVTQSSRYLVKRTGEKVFLECVQDMDHENMFWYRQDPGLGLRLIYFSYDVKMKEKGDIPEGYSVSREKKERFSLILESASTNQTSMYLCATNLQGSRTDTQYFGPGTRLTVL.

The gene calls are TRBV27 and TRBJ2-3, with TRBD1 matching 9 bases. This CDR3 has 16 amino acids. The V gene's germline CDR1 is MNHEY and CDR2 SMNVEV (reference sequence). The V and J ends lost 5 bases and 1 base, in that order; junction bases with no gene match: 7. The CDR3 protein is CASSPLWTGGTDTQYF. CDR3 nucleotides: TGTGCCAGCAGTCCCCTTTGGACAGGGGGCACAGATACGCAGTATTTT.

A single count supports this clone. The chain couples TRBV9 to TRBJ2-6, with a weak D call TRBD1 (5 bases). The CDR3 covers 16 residues. Between the trimmed V and J ends, which lost 6 bases and 0 bases, there was a span of 13 bases. CDR1 and CDR2 (germline): SGDLS, YYNGEE. The CDR3 is CASTRTPNSGANVLTF. CDR3 DNA: TGTGCCAGCACCCGGACACCTAACTCTGGGGCCAACGTCCTGACTTTC.